This T cell receptor beta chain was sequenced during a study of T cell changes during pregnancy in multiple sclerosis. The repertoire was sequenced with immunoSEQ multiplex PCR; TCRdb's copy has only in-frame clones and lacks some. The sample has 45,000 or so clones, 80% to 95% seen once; the top ten hold about 9.8%. CDR3 length: 13 amino acids. Trimming cost V 8 bases and J 0 bases, with 10 bases left between them. Germline assignment: CDR1 SNHLY and CDR2 FYNNEI. Sequenced here: CD8+ T cells from peripheral blood mononuclear cells, sampled after pregnancy. This receptor was taken from a female donor with multiple sclerosis, enrolled in a pregnancy study. V gene TRBV2 combines with J gene TRBJ1-1; D is undetermined. The DNA of the CDR3 is TGTGCCAGCCAGCCTAGGATGAACACTGAAGCTTTCTTT. Encoded protein: CASQPRMNTEAFF.